This record concerns one T cell receptor beta chain sequence. As yet, its antigen is unknown. This sample was taken from a study of PD-1 blockade in classical Hodgkin lymphoma. Study overall: Every 2 weeks, patients had 3 mg/kg nivolumab intravenously. Overall study findings and caveats: The drivers behind the repertoire differences, possibly disease activity or prior therapy, remain undefined. It was reported that newly diagnosed patients had less baseline TCR diversity than healthy donors.

Relapses following autologous stem cell transplantation were seen in all patients, with brentuximab vedotin exposure varying. Measured with immunoSEQ multiplex PCR; TCRdb has only the in-frame clones, and not every one. This sample yields approximately 7,800 clones, of which roughly three quarters are seen a single time; 34% belongs to the top ten. This CDR3 comprises 16 residues. CDR1 and CDR2 (germline): SGHTA, FQGNSA. Losses at the gene ends were 0 bases for V and 3 bases for J; bases not matched to a gene: 5. This sequence joins TRBV7-2 and TRBJ1-5, with TRBD1 identical over 7 bases. This sequence was found in a human donor with classical Hodgkin lymphoma. Sample: peripheral blood mononuclear cells (PBMCs), taken before the second cycle of nivolumab. The CDR3 bases are TGTGCCAGCAGCTTAGCGCATGACAGGGTCAATCAGCCCCAGCATTTT. Translation gives CASSLAHDRVNQPQHF.